This TCR beta chain was retrieved from a study of blood T cell repertoires in COVID-19. Study in general: Material from acute and convalescent COVID-19 was sourced from the United States, Italy and Spain. Nucleic acid was either cDNA or gDNA, and it came from T cells, B-cell-depleted T cells, or PBMCs.

As processed by the authors: Using reference gene primer amplification, nucleated cell counts were estimated. Here immunoSEQ multiplex PCR was the method, and the copy in TCRdb shows in-frame clones only, minus some. V, J and clone size are taken as reported in that table, and D and trimming were inferred from the DNA itself. The sample lists about 200,000 clones; about nine tenths were seen once. V gave up 6 bases and J gave up 0 bases; unmatched junction bases: 6. This CDR3 contains 16 residues. CDR1 and CDR2 from the germline V gene are SGHRS and YFSETQ. The sequence was collected from a man aged 50-59 years with acute or convalescent COVID-19. The chain carries TRBV5-1 and TRBJ2-2, with 9 bases matching TRBD1. Material: peripheral blood. CDR3 coding DNA: TGCGCCAGCAAAGGGTGGACAGGGGCGAACACCGGGGAGCTGTTTTTT. It is translated as CASKGWTGANTGELFF.